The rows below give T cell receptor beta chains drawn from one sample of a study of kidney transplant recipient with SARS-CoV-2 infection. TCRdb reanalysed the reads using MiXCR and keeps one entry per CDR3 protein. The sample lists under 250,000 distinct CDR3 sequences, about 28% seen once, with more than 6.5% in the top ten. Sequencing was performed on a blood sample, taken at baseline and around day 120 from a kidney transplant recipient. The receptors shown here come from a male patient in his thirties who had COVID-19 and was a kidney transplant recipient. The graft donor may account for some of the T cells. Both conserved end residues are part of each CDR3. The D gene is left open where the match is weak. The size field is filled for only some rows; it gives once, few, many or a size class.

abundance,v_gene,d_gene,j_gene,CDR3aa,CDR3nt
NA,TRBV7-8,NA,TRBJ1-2,CASSTRGTPVSYGYTF,TGTGCCAGCAGCACGCGAGGCACACCCGTTTCCTATGGCTACACCTTC
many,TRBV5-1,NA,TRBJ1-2,CASFRPSVRKTYGYTF,TGCGCCAGCTTTCGTCCATCGGTTCGAAAGACCTATGGCTACACCTTC
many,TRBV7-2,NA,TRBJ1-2,CASSRPHRDGKTYGYTF,TGTGCCAGCAGCCGTCCCCACAGAGACGGAAAGACCTATGGCTACACCTTC
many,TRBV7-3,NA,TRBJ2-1,CASSLQTGNEQFF,TGTGCCAGCAGCTTACAGACAGGCAATGAGCAGTTCTTC
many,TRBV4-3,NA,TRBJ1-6,CASSQSLAGGGGSPLHF,TGCGCCAGCAGCCAGTCCCTAGCGGGGGGGGGAGGTTCACCCCTCCACTTT
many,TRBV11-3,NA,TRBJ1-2,CASSCDNDLGKTYGYTF,TGTGCCAGCAGCTGTGACAACGATCTCGGAAAGACCTATGGCTACACCTTC
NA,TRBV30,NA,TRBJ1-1,CAWSLSAGATLSGEAFF,TGTGCCTGGAGTCTGTCGGCGGGGGCCACTCTATCAGGTGAAGCTTTCTTT
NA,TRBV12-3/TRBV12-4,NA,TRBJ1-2,CASGNRITAGKTYGYTF,TGTGCCAGCGGTAACCGGATCACAGCAGGAAAGACCTATGGCTACACCTTC
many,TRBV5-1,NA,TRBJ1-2,CASWVRSVRKTYGYTF,TGCGCCAGCTGGGTCAGATCGGTTCGAAAGACCTATGGCTACACCTTC
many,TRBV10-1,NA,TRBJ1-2,CASSYYVRSRKTYGYTF,TGCGCCAGCAGTTACTACGTAAGATCGCGAAAGACCTATGGCTACACCTTC
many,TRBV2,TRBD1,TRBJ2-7,CASRAGTGASYEQYF,TGTGCCAGCAGAGCCGGGACAGGGGCATCCTACGAGCAGTACTTC
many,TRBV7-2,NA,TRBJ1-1,CASSLVVREDSEAFF,TGTGCCAGCAGCTTAGTTGTCAGGGAGGACTCTGAAGCTTTCTTT
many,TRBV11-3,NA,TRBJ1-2,CASSPNNDLGKTYGYTF,TGTGCCAGCAGCCCGAACAACGATCTCGGAAAGACCTATGGCTACACCTTC
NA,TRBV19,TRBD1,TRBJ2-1,CATLGRQGSNEQFF,TGTGCCACCCTAGGGCGACAGGGTAGCAATGAGCAGTTCTTC
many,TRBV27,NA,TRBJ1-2,CASSFRPRQGLSGYTF,TGTGCCAGCAGTTTCCGCCCGCGGCAGGGGCTTTCTGGCTACACCTTC
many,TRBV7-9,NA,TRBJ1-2,CASSQLVYHGKTYGYTF,TGTGCCAGCAGCCAACTAGTATACCATGGAAAGACCTATGGCTACACCTTC
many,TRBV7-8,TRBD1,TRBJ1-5,CASSLLPRTGTMGNQPQHF,TGTGCCAGCAGCTTATTGCCAAGGACAGGGACAATGGGCAATCAGCCCCAGCATTTT
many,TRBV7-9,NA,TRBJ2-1,CASSLTLNEQFF,TGTGCCAGCAGCTTAACTCTAAATGAGCAGTTCTTC
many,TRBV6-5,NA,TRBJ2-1,CASSHSGLLSSYNEQFF,TGTGCCAGCAGCCACAGCGGACTCCTGAGCTCCTACAATGAGCAGTTCTTC
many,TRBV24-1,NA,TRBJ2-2,CATSDPGRDRDGPGELFF,TGTGCCACCAGTGACCCCGGGAGGGACAGGGACGGTCCCGGGGAGCTGTTTTTT
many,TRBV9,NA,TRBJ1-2,CASWSGEHGYTF,TGTGCCAGCTGGTCGGGGGAGCATGGCTACACCTTC
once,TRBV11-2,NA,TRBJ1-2,CASSPLLTSRKTYGYTF,TGTGCCAGCAGCCCTCTGTTAACAAGCAGAAAGACCTATGGCTACACCTTC
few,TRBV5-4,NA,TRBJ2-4,CASSGGRSEAKNIQYF,TGTGCCAGCAGCGGGGGCCGTTCGGAGGCCAAAAACATTCAGTACTTC
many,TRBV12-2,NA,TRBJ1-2,CASRLSKTPRKTYGYTF,TGTGCAAGTCGCTTAAGCAAGACTCCACGAAAGACCTATGGCTACACCTTC
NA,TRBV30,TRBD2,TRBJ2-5,CAWSVPAGGQETQYF,TGTGCCTGGAGTGTACCGGCGGGGGGGCAAGAGACCCAGTACTTC
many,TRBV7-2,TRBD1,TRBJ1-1,CASRSDRAVSKAFF,TGTGCCAGCAGATCCGACAGGGCGGTGAGTAAAGCTTTCTTT
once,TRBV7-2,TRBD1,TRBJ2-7,CAGSLGDRTYEQYF,TGTGCCGGCAGCTTAGGGGACAGAACCTACGAGCAGTACTTC
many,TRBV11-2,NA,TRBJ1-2,CASSCILTSRKTYGYTF,TGTGCCAGCAGCTGTATACTAACAAGCAGAAAGACCTATGGCTACACCTTC
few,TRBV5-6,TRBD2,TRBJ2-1,CASSRISGSRLYNEQFF,TGTGCCAGCAGCCGTATTAGCGGGAGTCGGCTCTACAATGAGCAGTTCTTC
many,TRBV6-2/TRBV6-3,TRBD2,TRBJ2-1,CASSYSTSESSYNEQFF,TGTGCCAGCAGTTACTCTACTAGCGAGAGCTCCTACAATGAGCAGTTCTTC
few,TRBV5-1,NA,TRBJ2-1,CASSLDGIRGNEQFF,TGCGCCAGCAGCTTGGACGGGATTCGGGGCAATGAGCAGTTCTTC
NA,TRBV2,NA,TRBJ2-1,CASSLRGAYNEQFF,TGTGCCAGCAGCCTCAGGGGGGCCTACAATGAGCAGTTCTTC
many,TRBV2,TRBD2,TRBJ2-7,CASSEAWTSGTYEQYF,TGTGCCAGCAGTGAAGCGTGGACTAGCGGCACCTACGAGCAGTACTTC
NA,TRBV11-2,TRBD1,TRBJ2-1,CASSLGQGAHNEQFF,TGTGCCAGCAGCTTAGGTCAGGGGGCCCACAATGAGCAGTTCTTC
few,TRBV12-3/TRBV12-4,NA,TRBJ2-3,CASSLRRSSTDTQYF,TGTGCCAGCAGTTTAAGACGGTCTAGCACAGATACGCAGTATTTT
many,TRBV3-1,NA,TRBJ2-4,CASSLMTVAKNIQYF,TGTGCCAGCAGCCTAATGACGGTAGCCAAAAACATTCAGTACTTC
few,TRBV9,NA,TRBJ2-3,CASSDADTQYF,TGTGCCAGCAGCGACGCAGATACGCAGTATTTT
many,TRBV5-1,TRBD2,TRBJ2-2,CASSLVAGVVTGELFF,TGCGCCAGCAGCTTGGTTGCGGGGGTGGTCACCGGGGAGCTGTTTTTT
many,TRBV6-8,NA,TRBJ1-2,CASSLDPRSRKTYGYTF,TGTGCCAGCAGTCTGGATCCACGCTCTAGAAAGACCTATGGCTACACCTTC
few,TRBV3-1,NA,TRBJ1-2,CASSLTTSGYGYTF,TGTGCCAGCAGCCTGACGACATCCGGATATGGCTACACCTTC
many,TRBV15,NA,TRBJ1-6,CATSRGAESFSPLHF,TGTGCCACCAGCAGAGGTGCTGAGTCCTTTTCACCCCTCCACTTT
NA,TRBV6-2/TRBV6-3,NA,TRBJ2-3,CASSDHLTDTQYF,TGTGCCAGCAGTGACCATTTGACGGATACGCAGTATTTT
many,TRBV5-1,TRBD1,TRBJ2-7,CASSSLGQGHYEQYF,TGCGCCAGCAGCTCCCTAGGACAGGGGCACTACGAGCAGTACTTC
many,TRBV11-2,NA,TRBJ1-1,CASSLEQGWNTEAFF,TGTGCCAGCAGCTTAGAACAGGGTTGGAACACTGAAGCTTTCTTT
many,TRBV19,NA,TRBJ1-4,CASSKRVSGTNEKLFF,TGTGCCAGTAGTAAAAGGGTGTCAGGAACTAATGAAAAACTGTTTTTT
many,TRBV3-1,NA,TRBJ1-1,CASSHKFPISIRTEAFF,TGTGCCAGCAGCCATAAATTTCCCATTTCAATTCGCACTGAAGCTTTCTTT